This T cell receptor beta chain was sequenced during a study of blood T cell repertoires in COVID-19. The overall study: Both acute and convalescent COVID-19 samples were obtained from the United States, Italy and Spain.

Per the study methods: The authors estimated nucleated cell counts from reference gene primer amplification. Measured with immunoSEQ multiplex PCR; TCRdb has only the in-frame clones, and not every one. V and J calls and clone size are copied from that table; D and trimming were computed from the DNA. This sample has over 130,000 clones, with about 82% found just once. The CDR3 runs 15 residues. The junction had 11 bases not matched to a gene; V was cut back by 7 bases and J by 3 bases. Germline values: CDR1 KGHDR, CDR2 SFDVKD. Sequenced: peripheral blood. This TCR was recovered from a man aged 50-60 years with acute or convalescent COVID-19. This chain uses TRBV24-1 with TRBJ2-7, with 7 bases identical to TRBD1. The CDR3 nucleotides are TGTGCCACCAGCCCCACCGGGACAGAACTCTACGAGCAGTACTTC. This translates into CATSPTGTELYEQYF.